A selection of T cell receptor beta chains follows, all from one sample in a study of cytotoxic CD8 clonotypes in ibrutinib-treated CLL. Method: immunoSEQ multiplex PCR; TCRdb's copy keeps in-frame clones and lacks some. The sample lists approximately 140,000 clones; around 93% were seen once. The material sequenced was PBMCs, taken after 12 months of ibrutinib treatment. Receptors originate from a human donor with chronic lymphocytic leukemia. Each CDR3 is given with its conserved first and last residue. The order of the fields is clone size, J gene, D gene, V gene, CDR3 DNA, CDR3 protein. The D gene is left open where the match is weak. Part of the rows lack a size; the others show once, few, many or a class for expanded clones.

clone size: once; J gene: TRBJ2-7; D gene: .; V gene: TRBV11-2; CDR3 DNA: TGTGCCAGCAGCGTGTACAGGGTGTCCTGGACCGAGCAGTACTTC; CDR3 protein: CASSVYRVSWTEQYF
clone size: .; J gene: TRBJ1-1; D gene: .; V gene: TRBV7-9; CDR3 DNA: TGTGCCAGCAGCCTCGGGCAGGCCACTGAAGCTTTCTTT; CDR3 protein: CASSLGQATEAFF
clone size: .; J gene: TRBJ2-7; D gene: TRBD1; V gene: TRBV28; CDR3 DNA: TGTGCCAGCAGTACAGGGGGAGTTCGCTACGAGCAGTACTTC; CDR3 protein: CASSTGGVRYEQYF
clone size: .; J gene: TRBJ2-7; D gene: .; V gene: TRBV28; CDR3 DNA: TGTGCCAGCAGCCCCCAGTACCGGTCGGAGCAGTACTTC; CDR3 protein: CASSPQYRSEQYF
clone size: .; J gene: TRBJ2-7; D gene: .; V gene: TRBV19; CDR3 DNA: TGTGCCAGTAGTATAGATGCCCGGGCCCCAACCTACGAGCAGTACTTC; CDR3 protein: CASSIDARAPTYEQYF
clone size: .; J gene: TRBJ1-2; D gene: .; V gene: TRBV13; CDR3 DNA: TGTGCCAGCAGCTTAGAGTCAGAGACCAACTATGGCTACACCTTC; CDR3 protein: CASSLESETNYGYTF
clone size: .; J gene: TRBJ2-7; D gene: TRBD1; V gene: TRBV5-1; CDR3 DNA: TGCGCCAGCAGGCCCGGGACAGGGCGCCCCTACGAGCAGTACTTC; CDR3 protein: CASRPGTGRPYEQYF
clone size: .; J gene: TRBJ2-7; D gene: .; V gene: TRBV2; CDR3 DNA: TGTGCCAGCAGTGAAGGACGCCACGAGCAGTACTTC; CDR3 protein: CASSEGRHEQYF
clone size: .; J gene: TRBJ2-1; D gene: .; V gene: TRBV29-1; CDR3 DNA: TGCAGCGTTGAGGGGCCTTCCGGGGAGGTCTACAATGAGCAGTTCTTC; CDR3 protein: CSVEGPSGEVYNEQFF
clone size: .; J gene: TRBJ2-1; D gene: TRBD2; V gene: TRBV29-1; CDR3 DNA: TGCAGCGTTGACTTGGGACTAGCGGGAAATGAGCAGTTCTTC; CDR3 protein: CSVDLGLAGNEQFF
clone size: .; J gene: TRBJ2-7; D gene: TRBD2; V gene: TRBV5-4; CDR3 DNA: TGTGCCAGCAGCTCGGGACTAGCCGACGAGCAGTACTTC; CDR3 protein: CASSSGLADEQYF
clone size: .; J gene: TRBJ2-1; D gene: .; V gene: TRBV6-4; CDR3 DNA: TGTGCCAGCAGTGAGGGGGAGAGACGCAATGAGCAGTTCTTC; CDR3 protein: CASSEGERRNEQFF
clone size: .; J gene: TRBJ2-7; D gene: TRBD1; V gene: TRBV4-3; CDR3 DNA: TGCGCCAGCAGCCAAGATGAAGCACAGGGGGGCTTCTACGAGCAGTACTTC; CDR3 protein: CASSQDEAQGGFYEQYF
clone size: once; J gene: TRBJ1-1; D gene: .; V gene: TRBV4-3; CDR3 DNA: TGCGCCAGCAGCCAAGCGGCGGGACAACCGAACACTGAAGCTTTCTTT; CDR3 protein: CASSQAAGQPNTEAFF
clone size: .; J gene: TRBJ2-1; D gene: TRBD2; V gene: TRBV10-3; CDR3 DNA: TGTGCCATCAAGGCAGCGGGAGGAGGAAATGAGCAGTTCTTC; CDR3 protein: CAIKAAGGGNEQFF
clone size: few; J gene: TRBJ1-5; D gene: .; V gene: TRBV19; CDR3 DNA: TGTGCCAGTAGTCGGGGGCAAACTAGCAATCAGCCCCAGCATTTT; CDR3 protein: CASSRGQTSNQPQHF
clone size: .; J gene: TRBJ2-2; D gene: .; V gene: TRBV18; CDR3 DNA: TGTGCCAGCGTCGATGGGGGGAACACCGGGGAGCTGTTTTTT; CDR3 protein: CASVDGGNTGELFF
clone size: few; J gene: TRBJ2-1; D gene: TRBD2; V gene: TRBV2; CDR3 DNA: TGTGCCAGCAGTAAGGGACTAGCGGGAGGATACAATGAGCAGTTCTTC; CDR3 protein: CASSKGLAGGYNEQFF
clone size: .; J gene: TRBJ2-7; D gene: TRBD1; V gene: TRBV6-1; CDR3 DNA: TGTGCCAGCAGGACCGGGACAGGGGGCGCCGAGCAGTACTTC; CDR3 protein: CASRTGTGGAEQYF
clone size: .; J gene: TRBJ2-1; D gene: .; V gene: TRBV7-3; CDR3 DNA: TGTGCCAGCAGCTTAATTAGCGTAGGCGATGAGCAGTTCTTC; CDR3 protein: CASSLISVGDEQFF
clone size: .; J gene: TRBJ1-1; D gene: .; V gene: TRBV29-1; CDR3 DNA: TGCAGCGTGCGACAGGCCGTCTTGGCTGAAGCTTTCTTT; CDR3 protein: CSVRQAVLAEAFF
clone size: few; J gene: TRBJ2-1; D gene: .; V gene: TRBV13; CDR3 DNA: TGTGCCAGCAGCCCCCGGGCCTACAATGAGCAGTTCTTC; CDR3 protein: CASSPRAYNEQFF
clone size: .; J gene: TRBJ2-6; D gene: .; V gene: TRBV19; CDR3 DNA: TGTGCCAGTAGTTGGCAAGGGGCCAACGTCCTGACTTTC; CDR3 protein: CASSWQGANVLTF
clone size: .; J gene: TRBJ2-7; D gene: .; V gene: TRBV11-2; CDR3 DNA: TGTGCCAGCAGCCCCCACCCCCGTAGCGGTTACTCCTACGAGCAGTACTTC; CDR3 protein: CASSPHPRSGYSYEQYF
clone size: .; J gene: TRBJ1-5; D gene: .; V gene: TRBV6-5; CDR3 DNA: TGTGCCAGCAGCCCGGACGGACAGCCCCAGCATTTT; CDR3 protein: CASSPDGQPQHF
clone size: .; J gene: TRBJ2-7; D gene: .; V gene: TRBV30; CDR3 DNA: TGTGCCTGGAGTGTACCGTCTAGCTCCTACGAGCAGTACTTC; CDR3 protein: CAWSVPSSSYEQYF
clone size: .; J gene: TRBJ1-5; D gene: TRBD1; V gene: TRBV19; CDR3 DNA: TGTGCCAGTAGTATTCCAGGACAGGGTACCAATCAGCCCCAGCATTTT; CDR3 protein: CASSIPGQGTNQPQHF